The 20 T cell receptor beta chains given below trace back to one sample, sequenced in a study of shared clonotypes between healthy human individuals. Libraries were prepared by immunoSEQ multiplex PCR; TCRdb keeps only in-frame clonotypes and omits some of them. The repertoire holds some 1 million clones, with roughly 80% as singletons. Sequencing used memory CD4+ T cells sorted from blood. Subset noted: CD45RA-negative fraction. The receptors come from a man aged 18 to 29 in good health.

The chain couples TRBV5-4 to TRBJ1-2; the match to TRBD1 covers 10 bases. The germline V gene encodes CDR1 SGHNT and CDR2 YYREEE (reference sequence). The trim removed 1 base at V and 5 bases at J, leaving 8 bases unmatched. This CDR3 is 16 amino acids long. CDR3 amino acids: CASSLLDGTGVYGYTF. For the CDR3, the DNA is TGTGCCAGCAGCTTGCTTGATGGGACAGGGGTGTATGGCTACACCTTC. The variable domain in full, completed from reference TRBV5-4 and TRBJ1-2, reads ETGVTQSPTHLIKTRGQQVTLRCSSQSGHNTVSWYQQALGQGPQFIFQYYREEENGRGNFPPRFSGLQFPNYSSELNVNALELDDSALYLCASSLLDGTGVYGYTFGSGTRLTVV.

This clone has only a few counts. The V call is TRBV9, the J call TRBJ2-7, with TRBD1 identical over 8 bases. The junction had 9 bases not matched to a gene; V was cut back by 3 bases and J by 4 bases. Per germline, CDR1 SGDLS and CDR2 YYNGEE. The CDR3 totals 15 residues. CDR3 sequence reads: CASSASGQGLYEQYF. CDR3 DNA sequence: TGTGCCAGCAGCGCCTCAGGACAGGGCCTTTACGAGCAGTACTTC.

In nucleotides, the CDR3 is TGTGCCTGGAGTGTGTCGGCAGGGGTATATGAAAAACTGTTTTTT. Its protein product is CAWSVSAGVYEKLFF. The rearrangement links TRBV30 to TRBJ1-4, with D perhaps matching TRBD1 (6 bases). Trimming removed 0 bases at V and 6 bases at J, with 14 bases between. The CDR3 has 15 amino acids. Germline CDR1 is GTSNPN and CDR2 is SVGIG (reference sequence).

The sample holds a few counts of this clone. The chain joins TRBV6-1 to TRBJ2-5, with a possible D match to TRBD1 (6 bases). Trimming took off 4 bases at V and 0 bases at J, with 6 bases between the two ends. In germline, CDR1 is MNHNS, CDR2 SASEGT. The length of the CDR3 is 13 residues. The CDR3 loop is CASSGTDQETQYF. The CDR3, as DNA: TGTGCCAGCAGTGGGACAGACCAAGAGACCCAGTACTTC.

This clone appeared a few times. The chain is built from TRBV19 and TRBJ2-1; 9 bases match TRBD2. The germline V gene encodes CDR1 LNHDA and CDR2 SQIVND (reference sequence). Trimming at V came to 8 bases and at J to 9 bases, leaving 14 bases not matched to a gene. This CDR3 contains 15 residues. In DNA form, the CDR3 reads TGTGCCAGTGCCCAACCGGGACTAGCATTTGGTGAGCAGTTCTTC. Translation: CASAQPGLAFGEQFF.

For this clone: The sample carries other DNA sequences with the same CDR3. This sequence joins TRBV10-1 and TRBJ2-5, with 12 positions matching TRBD1. The germline V gene has CDR1 WNHNN and CDR2 SYGVQD (reference sequence). V dropped 9 bases and J dropped 5; count of bases not matched to a gene: 7. CDR3 length equals 14 residues. DNA for the CDR3: TGCGCCAGTGCCCGGGACAGGGGGCAGGAGACCCAGTACTTC. Encoded protein: CASARDRGQETQYF.

The CDR3 coding sequence is TGTGCCAGCACCTCCCCGGGGCTAGAGCTGGGGGAGCAGTACTTC. This gives the protein CASTSPGLELGEQYF. This chain uses TRBV11-3 with TRBJ2-7, with D perhaps matching TRBD1 or TRBD2 (5 bases each). The CDR3 runs to 15 residues. Trimming removed 7 bases from V and 7 bases from J, with 23 bases in between. Germline lookup yields CDR1 SGHNT and CDR2 YENEEA.

V gene TRBV25-1 combines with J gene TRBJ1-2; 9 bases are a match to TRBD1. The V gene's germline CDR1 is MGHDK and CDR2 SYGVNS. This CDR3 has 13 amino acids. Losses at the gene ends were 6 bases for V and 7 bases for J; bases not matched to a gene: 6. In DNA, the CDR3 is TGTGCCAGCAGACGGGACAGGGTTGGTGGCTACACCTTC. It encodes CASRRDRVGGYTF.

The rearrangement uses TRBV10-1 and TRBJ1-6, with 7 bases fitting TRBD1. Germline lookup yields CDR1 WNHNN and CDR2 SYGVQD (reference sequence). The CDR3 runs to 14 residues. V gave up 3 bases and J gave up 7 bases; unmatched junction bases: 3. The CDR3 reads CASSEEGANSPLHF. DNA for the CDR3: TGCGCCAGCAGTGAAGAGGGGGCAAATTCACCCCTCCACTTT.

The chain has TRBV7-9 and TRBJ2-3; 12 nucleotides match TRBD2. This CDR3 is 16 amino acids long. With 1 base clipped from V and 7 bases from J, the junction kept 6 bases outside the gene matches. CDR1 is SEHNR, CDR2 FQNEAQ, per germline (reference sequence). The DNA for the CDR3 is TGTGCCAGCAGCTTAGGTGGACTAGCGGGAAAAAATACGCAGTATTTT. Protein: CASSLGGLAGKNTQYF.

The sample holds a few counts of this clone. The J gene is TRBJ1-4, the V gene TRBV7-3; unclear D gene. Germline loops: CDR1 SGHTA, CDR2 FQGTGA. The CDR3 runs 15 residues. Trimming shortened V by 5 bases and J by 10 bases, and 20 bases separated the two germline ends. The CDR3 reads CASSLGPVGDRKLFF. In DNA, the CDR3 is TGTGCCAGCAGCCTCGGACCGGTCGGTGATCGAAAACTGTTTTTT. Looking up the rest from reference TRBV7-3 and TRBJ1-4 gives the full variable domain: GAGVSQTPSNKVTEKGKYVELRCDPISGHTALYWYRQSLGQGPEFLIYFQGTGAADDSGLPNDRFFAVRPEGSVSTLKIQRTERGDSAVYLCASSLGPVGDRKLFFGSGTQLSVL.

This chain connects TRBV6-1 to TRBJ2-7, with TRBD1 identical over 7 bases. V gave up 4 bases and J gave up 11 bases; unmatched junction bases: 5. The germline gives CDR1 MNHNS, CDR2 SASEGT. The CDR3 extends over 11 amino acids. For the CDR3, the DNA is TGTGCCAGCAGTGCTACAGGGGCAGAGTACTTC. Protein: CASSATGAEYF.

This clone was found a few times. This chain joins TRBV30 and TRBJ1-5, with a weak D call TRBD1 (6 bases). V shed 5 bases and J shed 3 bases, with 8 bases lying between them. There are 12 residues in the CDR3. CDR1 GTSNPN and CDR2 SVGIG come from the germline V gene (reference sequence). CDR3 DNA sequence: TGTGCCTGGGGACAGCTCAATCAGCCCCAGCATTTT. This gives the protein CAWGQLNQPQHF.

This rearrangement joins TRBV11-2 to TRBJ2-1, with 11 bases lining up with TRBD2. The V gene end was trimmed by 6 bases and the J gene end by 7 bases; junction bases not matched to a gene: 5. The CDR3 runs to 14 residues. CDR1 is SGHAT, CDR2 FQNNGV, per germline. The chain's CDR3 is CASSSGGAGNEQFF. CDR3 nucleotides: TGTGCCAGCAGTAGCGGGGGGGCCGGTAATGAGCAGTTCTTC.

The rearrangement links TRBV5-6 to TRBJ1-6; 11 bases match TRBD1. The germline CDR1 and CDR2 sequences are SGHDT and YYEEEE. There are 17 residues in the CDR3. Unmatched junction bases numbered 13, after V lost 4 bases and J lost 10 bases. The CDR3 bases are TGTGCCAGCAGCGCGGGTGGGACAGGGGGAGTGTGGTCACCCCTCCACTTT. Protein: CASSAGGTGGVWSPLHF.

This clone occurred once. At the DNA level, this CDR3 is encoded by other sequences in the same sample as well. J is TRBJ2-3 and V is TRBV7-3, with D hard to call. In germline, CDR1 is SGHTA, CDR2 FQGTGA. This CDR3 region has 13 residues. V was clipped by 5 bases and J by 5 bases, with 11 bases between them. The CDR3 coding sequence is TGTGCCAGCAGCCCCAACGGTGGAGATACGCAGTATTTT. This gives the protein CASSPNGGDTQYF. Based on the CDR3 plus reference TRBV7-3 and TRBJ2-3, the full variable domain is GAGVSQTPSNKVTEKGKYVELRCDPISGHTALYWYRQSLGQGPEFLIYFQGTGAADDSGLPNDRFFAVRPEGSVSTLKIQRTERGDSAVYLCASSPNGGDTQYFGPGTRLTVL.

The genes are TRBV11-2 and TRBJ2-3; possibly TRBD2 for D (7 bases). The CDR3 is made up of 16 amino acids. Germline assignment: CDR1 SGHAT and CDR2 FQNNGV. The V end was cut by 3 bases, the J end by 1 base, with 14 bases between. The CDR3: CASSFARGAGTDTQYF. CDR3 nucleotide sequence: TGTGCCAGCAGCTTTGCCCGGGGGGCCGGCACAGATACGCAGTATTTT.

This chain uses TRBV29-1 with TRBJ2-7; D unresolved. V shed 0 bases and J shed 9 bases, with 9 bases lying between them. The CDR3 covers 11 residues. Germline V gene data show CDR1 as SQVTM and CDR2 as ANQGSEA. This CDR3 is CSVEEGLGQYF. CDR3 bases: TGCAGCGTTGAAGAAGGATTAGGGCAGTACTTC.

The chain recombines TRBV7-9 with TRBJ2-7; 10 bases are shared with TRBD2. V shed 5 bases, J shed 7 bases, and the junction held 11 bases outside the gene matches. The germline CDR1 and CDR2 sequences are SEHNR and FQNEAQ (reference sequence). The CDR3 runs to 15 residues. CDR3 in DNA: TGTGCCAGCAGCCTACTTATAGCGGGGGGAGGTGAGCAGTACTTC. Translating gives CASSLLIAGGGEQYF.

This clone was counted at least ten times. Other nucleotide sequences in the sample specify the same CDR3. The CDR3 loop reads CASRPGDVYGYTF. The CDR3 DNA sequence: TGTGCCAGCCGCCCCGGGGACGTCTATGGCTACACCTTC. The rearrangement uses TRBV6-5 and TRBJ1-2; possible D gene TRBD1, 5 bases. Trimming removed 8 bases from V and 4 bases from J, with 14 bases in between. CDR3 length: 13 amino acids. The germline CDR1 and CDR2 sequences are MNHEY and SVGAGI.